One T cell receptor (beta chain) is described in this entry. The germline gives CDR1 GTSNPN, CDR2 SVGIG (reference sequence). The V end was cut by 5 bases, the J end by 3 bases, with 28 bases between. The CDR3 is 18 amino acids. This sample was taken from a study of T cell changes during pregnancy in multiple sclerosis. Clones were read by immunoSEQ multiplex PCR, and TCRdb kept only the in-frame ones, dropping some. Of roughly 64,000 clones in the sample, roughly 96% are singletons; the top ten hold roughly 2.5%. The sequences come from CD8+ T cells from peripheral blood mononuclear cells, collected after pregnancy. The sequence was collected from a female donor with multiple sclerosis, enrolled in a pregnancy study. This chain joins TRBV30 and TRBJ1-2, with D perhaps TRBD1 (5 bases). The CDR3 sequence is CAWDNRPTVDLRDYGYTF. CDR3 coding DNA: TGTGCCTGGGACAACAGGCCAACAGTCGACCTCAGGGACTATGGCTACACCTTC.